Listed below are T cell receptor beta chains from one sample, sequenced in a study of naive and memory T cell subsets. Via MiXCR, TCRdb re-called the UMI-ligation and nested PCR reads, giving one row per CDR3 protein. The sample includes some 14,000 distinct CDR3 sequences, about 5.5% of them seen just once. Sequencing used skin, obtained from a tuberculin skin test site. The receptors here all came from an adult in good health. CDR3s include the opening cysteine and the closing phenylalanine or tryptophan. The D gene is left open where the match is weak. For some rows the clone size is stated as once, few or many, or as a class when expanded; others skip it.

size: medium-sized; V: TRBV2; D: .; J: TRBJ2-7; CDR3: CASSEHGGPSYEQYF; DNA: TGTGCCAGCAGTGAGCACGGGGGTCCCTCCTACGAGCAGTACTTC
size: medium-sized; V: TRBV10-3; D: TRBD2; J: TRBJ2-7; CDR3: CAISEGLAGSYEQYF; DNA: TGTGCCATCAGTGAGGGACTAGCGGGTTCCTACGAGCAGTACTTC
size: few; V: TRBV18; D: .; J: TRBJ1-6; CDR3: CASSPNPFDSPLHF; DNA: TGTGCCAGCTCACCAAACCCCTTTGATTCACCCCTCCACTTT
size: medium-sized; V: TRBV6-2/TRBV6-3; D: .; J: TRBJ2-2; CDR3: CASSRRTGTGELFF; DNA: TGTGCCAGCAGTCGCCGGACGGGGACCGGGGAGCTGTTTTTT
size: many; V: TRBV25-1; D: .; J: TRBJ2-3; CDR3: CASSEYGTDTQYF; DNA: TGTGCCAGCAGTGAATACGGCACAGATACGCAGTATTTT
size: many; V: TRBV12-3/TRBV12-4; D: .; J: TRBJ1-3; CDR3: CASSFGEISGNTIYF; DNA: TGTGCCAGCAGTTTCGGCGAAATCTCTGGAAACACCATATATTTT
size: medium-sized; V: TRBV5-6; D: TRBD1; J: TRBJ2-1; CDR3: CASSWTGDPSYNEQFF; DNA: TGTGCCAGCAGTTGGACAGGGGACCCGTCATACAATGAGCAGTTCTTC
size: few; V: TRBV5-4; D: .; J: TRBJ1-2; CDR3: CASSLGSTQGRYGYTF; DNA: TGTGCCAGCAGCTTGGGAAGTACGCAGGGCCGCTATGGCTACACCTTC
size: few; V: TRBV20-1; D: TRBD1; J: TRBJ1-1; CDR3: CSARDSPRVDRAGRVNTEAFF; DNA: TGCAGTGCTAGAGATTCCCCCAGAGTGGACAGGGCCGGGCGGGTGAACACTGAAGCTTTCTTT
size: few; V: TRBV11-2; D: TRBD1; J: TRBJ1-6; CDR3: CASSLSTGPNSPLHF; DNA: TGTGCCAGCAGCCTCTCGACAGGGCCAAATTCACCCCTCCACTTT
size: many; V: TRBV12-3/TRBV12-4; D: .; J: TRBJ1-1; CDR3: CASSLMDRNTEAFF; DNA: TGTGCCAGCAGTTTAATGGACAGGAACACTGAAGCTTTCTTT
size: .; V: TRBV20-1; D: .; J: TRBJ1-2; CDR3: CSATTRLDGGKGYTF; DNA: TGCAGTGCCACTACAAGATTAGACGGGGGCAAAGGCTACACCTTC
size: many; V: TRBV4-3; D: .; J: TRBJ1-1; CDR3: CASSQVSSGSEAFF; DNA: TGCGCCAGCAGCCAAGTAAGTTCCGGGTCTGAAGCTTTCTTT
size: many; V: TRBV5-4; D: .; J: TRBJ2-1; CDR3: CASSLGGAGSYNEQFF; DNA: TGTGCCAGCAGCTTAGGGGGCGCGGGGTCCTACAATGAGCAGTTCTTC
size: many; V: TRBV20-1; D: TRBD2; J: TRBJ2-3; CDR3: CSARSGLAGGRRADTQYF; DNA: TGCAGTGCTAGATCGGGACTAGCGGGGGGTAGACGAGCAGATACGCAGTATTTT
size: many; V: TRBV20-1; D: .; J: TRBJ1-6; CDR3: CSGGGGNSPLHF; DNA: TGCAGTGGAGGGGGGGGTAATTCACCCCTCCACTTT
size: many; V: TRBV7-9; D: .; J: TRBJ1-4; CDR3: CASSLALTGEKLFF; DNA: TGTGCCAGCAGCTTGGCGCTAACGGGTGAAAAACTGTTTTTT
size: many; V: TRBV11-2; D: .; J: TRBJ1-1; CDR3: CASSLTPTPGEAEAFF; DNA: TGTGCCAGCAGCTTAACCCCTACCCCGGGGGAGGCTGAAGCTTTCTTT
size: many; V: TRBV29-1; D: .; J: TRBJ2-2; CDR3: CSVGLAGELFF; DNA: TGCAGCGTCGGCCTGGCCGGGGAGCTGTTTTTT
size: medium-sized; V: TRBV6-5; D: .; J: TRBJ2-7; CDR3: CASSGASPTSWYEQYF; DNA: TGTGCCAGCAGCGGGGCTTCCCCAACCTCGTGGTACGAGCAGTACTTC
size: many; V: TRBV7-9; D: .; J: TRBJ1-2; CDR3: CASSLTAGVYGYTF; DNA: TGTGCCAGCAGCTTGACGGCAGGGGTATATGGCTACACCTTC
size: .; V: TRBV20-1; D: TRBD1; J: TRBJ2-1; CDR3: CSARDRGKRNEQFF; DNA: TGCAGTGCTCGGGACAGGGGGAAGAGGAATGAGCAGTTCTTC
size: .; V: TRBV7-2; D: TRBD1; J: TRBJ1-2; CDR3: CASSSWTGLGYTF; DNA: TGTGCCAGCAGCTCCTGGACAGGGCTCGGCTACACCTTC
size: few; V: TRBV19; D: .; J: TRBJ1-6; CDR3: CASSFRDGSFLHF; DNA: TGTGCCAGTAGTTTCCGGGACGGCTCTTTTCTCCACTTT
size: many; V: TRBV9; D: .; J: TRBJ2-3; CDR3: CASSVTFTDTQYF; DNA: TGTGCCAGCAGCGTAACCTTCACAGATACGCAGTATTTT
size: many; V: TRBV7-9; D: .; J: TRBJ1-1; CDR3: CASRDQSNQAFF; DNA: TGTGCCAGCAGGGATCAATCGAATCAAGCTTTCTTT
size: medium-sized; V: TRBV7-9; D: .; J: TRBJ1-2; CDR3: CASSETGSWGDEYGYTF; DNA: TGTGCCAGCAGCGAGACCGGGTCCTGGGGCGATGAATATGGCTACACCTTC
size: many; V: TRBV6-6; D: TRBD1; J: TRBJ2-1; CDR3: CASSAPDRSSYNEQFF; DNA: TGTGCCAGCAGTGCGCCGGACAGGAGCTCCTACAATGAGCAGTTCTTC
size: many; V: TRBV30; D: .; J: TRBJ2-4; CDR3: CAWAKDAKNIQYF; DNA: TGTGCCTGGGCAAAAGACGCCAAAAACATTCAGTACTTC
size: medium-sized; V: TRBV7-3; D: .; J: TRBJ2-2; CDR3: CASSLGAGNTGELFF; DNA: TGTGCCAGCAGCTTAGGGGCAGGGAACACCGGGGAGCTGTTTTTT
size: many; V: TRBV7-2; D: TRBD2; J: TRBJ2-5; CDR3: CASSLLAGVETQYF; DNA: TGTGCCAGCAGCCTACTAGCGGGGGTGGAGACCCAGTACTTC
size: many; V: TRBV19; D: .; J: TRBJ1-6; CDR3: CASSTTLPGHSPLHF; DNA: TGTGCCAGTAGTACGACCCTCCCGGGGCATTCACCCCTCCACTTT
size: many; V: TRBV12-5; D: TRBD1; J: TRBJ1-2; CDR3: CASGLARTGVAYGYTF; DNA: TGTGCTAGTGGTTTGGCTCGGACAGGGGTGGCCTATGGCTACACCTTC
size: medium-sized; V: TRBV6-2/TRBV6-3; D: .; J: TRBJ2-1; CDR3: CASSYRPGPTSYNEQFF; DNA: TGTGCCAGCAGTTACAGACCAGGGCCTACCTCCTACAATGAGCAGTTCTTC
size: .; V: TRBV2; D: .; J: TRBJ2-5; CDR3: CASSDKSGRWVETQYF; DNA: TGTGCCAGCAGTGACAAATCAGGACGGTGGGTAGAGACCCAGTACTTC
size: medium-sized; V: TRBV28; D: .; J: TRBJ2-1; CDR3: CASSPGHLLYNEQFF; DNA: TGTGCCAGCAGCCCGGGACATCTCCTTTACAATGAGCAGTTCTTC
size: few; V: TRBV4-3; D: .; J: TRBJ1-1; CDR3: CASSQHVGNTEAFF; DNA: TGCGCCAGCAGCCAACACGTGGGGAACACTGAAGCTTTCTTT
size: many; V: TRBV3-1; D: .; J: TRBJ1-5; CDR3: CASSQQLNQPQHF; DNA: TGTGCCAGCAGCCAACAGTTAAATCAGCCCCAGCATTTT
size: many; V: TRBV7-9; D: TRBD1; J: TRBJ1-6; CDR3: CASSARQGAYSYNSPLHF; DNA: TGTGCCAGCAGCGCTCGACAGGGGGCCTACTCCTATAATTCACCCCTCCACTTT
size: many; V: TRBV5-4; D: .; J: TRBJ2-4; CDR3: CASSLRQTGKNIQYF; DNA: TGTGCCAGCAGCTTACGGCAAACGGGAAAAAACATTCAGTACTTC
size: many; V: TRBV7-2; D: .; J: TRBJ2-3; CDR3: CASSLLVQNSDTQYF; DNA: TGTGCCAGCAGCTTATTGGTCCAAAACAGTGATACGCAGTATTTT
size: .; V: TRBV20-1; D: TRBD1; J: TRBJ1-1; CDR3: CSATLGTGTRNTEAFF; DNA: TGCAGTGCTACCTTGGGGACAGGGACTAGGAACACTGAAGCTTTCTTT
size: many; V: TRBV4-2; D: .; J: TRBJ2-1; CDR3: CASSPVEGGPFEQFF; DNA: TGTGCCAGCAGCCCCGTGGAGGGGGGGCCTTTTGAGCAGTTCTTC
size: many; V: TRBV7-2; D: TRBD1; J: TRBJ2-1; CDR3: CASSFTQGAYNEQFF; DNA: TGTGCCAGCAGCTTCACGCAGGGGGCCTACAATGAGCAGTTCTTC
size: .; V: TRBV18; D: .; J: TRBJ2-7; CDR3: CASSHARGMQYF; DNA: TGTGCCAGCTCGCATGCCAGGGGTATGCAGTACTTC
size: many; V: TRBV7-2; D: .; J: TRBJ1-2; CDR3: CASSLRGLYGYTF; DNA: TGTGCCAGCAGCTTACGGGGCCTCTATGGCTACACCTTC
size: .; V: TRBV19; D: .; J: TRBJ1-5; CDR3: CASSIGLLSNQPQHF; DNA: TGTGCCAGTAGTATTGGTTTGCTTAGCAATCAGCCCCAGCATTTT
size: .; V: TRBV6-2/TRBV6-3; D: .; J: TRBJ2-7; CDR3: CATSGRRAYEQYF; DNA: TGTGCCACCTCGGGACGGCGTGCCTACGAGCAGTACTTC
size: many; V: TRBV3-1; D: .; J: TRBJ2-7; CDR3: CASSSSGATYEQYF; DNA: TGTGCCAGCAGCAGCTCGGGGGCCACCTACGAGCAGTACTTC
size: medium-sized; V: TRBV6-6; D: .; J: TRBJ2-7; CDR3: CASSYEGLRSYEQYF; DNA: TGTGCCAGCAGTTACGAGGGGCTCAGGTCCTACGAGCAGTACTTC
size: few; V: TRBV6-1; D: .; J: TRBJ1-5; CDR3: CASSEGWAREQPQHF; DNA: TGTGCCAGCAGTGAAGGGTGGGCTCGTGAACAGCCCCAGCATTTT
size: .; V: TRBV4-3; D: .; J: TRBJ1-2; CDR3: CASSQDFYFGTGATNYGDTF; DNA: .
size: many; V: TRBV9; D: TRBD1; J: TRBJ2-2; CDR3: CASSPHNSDRGKLFF; DNA: TGTGCCAGCAGCCCTCACAATTCGGACAGGGGAAAGCTGTTTTTT
size: many; V: TRBV7-2; D: .; J: TRBJ1-1; CDR3: CASSLSRRGPRTEAFF; DNA: TGTGCCAGCAGCTTATCAAGGCGGGGGCCCCGCACTGAAGCTTTCTTT
size: many; V: TRBV2; D: .; J: TRBJ1-1; CDR3: CASSVEGVMNTEAFF; DNA: TGTGCCAGCAGTGTTGAGGGAGTCATGAACACTGAAGCTTTCTTT
size: many; V: TRBV7-2; D: .; J: TRBJ2-7; CDR3: CASSPRVVADLPYEQYF; DNA: TGTGCCAGCAGCCCCCGCGTTGTAGCGGACCTACCCTACGAGCAGTACTTC
size: medium-sized; V: TRBV5-1; D: .; J: TRBJ2-2; CDR3: CASSYDPGLNTGELFF; DNA: TGCGCCAGCAGCTACGATCCTGGCCTTAACACCGGGGAGCTGTTTTTT
size: many; V: TRBV5-1; D: .; J: TRBJ2-7; CDR3: CASSFDRTYEQYF; DNA: TGCGCCAGCAGCTTCGATAGAACCTACGAGCAGTACTTC